Shown below are 5 T cell receptor beta chains from a single sample sequenced in a study of Graves' ophthalmopathy and Graves' hyperthyroidism. From RNA, the CDR3 regions of TCR beta chains were amplified and sequenced. Investigators did first-round RT-PCR with HTBI primers, then second-round multiplex PCR. Via MiXCR, TCRdb re-called the multiplex PCR reads, giving one row per CDR3 protein. The sample records about 400,000 distinct CDR3 sequences, around 17% being singletons. The specimen sequenced was peripheral blood. These receptors were taken from a woman between 18 and 30 years old with Graves' ophthalmopathy.

This clonotype was observed many times. The rearrangement joins TRBV9 to TRBJ1-5, with 7 nucleotides matching TRBD1. With 4 bases clipped from V and 5 bases from J, the junction kept 3 bases outside the gene matches. CDR1 SGDLS and CDR2 YYNGEE come from the germline V gene. The CDR3 runs 13 residues. The CDR3 here is CASSIGTDQPQHF. The DNA of the CDR3 is TGTGCCAGCAGCATCGGGACAGATCAGCCCCAGCATTTT.

This clonotype was counted ten times or more. This chain joins TRBV27 and TRBJ2-5, with D unclear. The V gene lost 3 bases and the J gene lost 5 bases, with 10 bases spanning the gap. Germline V gives CDR1 MNHEY, CDR2 SMNVEV (reference sequence). This CDR3 spans 13 amino acids. The CDR3 nucleotides read TGTGCCAGCAGTTTGATCAACGGGGAGACCCAGTACTTC. Amino acid sequence: CASSLINGETQYF.

This clonotype was detected a few times. The genes are TRBV12-3 or TRBV12-4 and TRBJ2-6; 12 positions match TRBD1. V shed 6 bases, J shed 1 base, and the junction held 4 bases outside the gene matches. This CDR3 contains 17 residues. The CDR3 DNA is TGTGCCAGCAGCCCGGGACAGGGGGCTTCTGGGGCCAACGTCCTGACTTTC. This sequence encodes CASSPGQGASGANVLTF.

This clonotype was observed at least ten times. The chain carries TRBV12-3 or TRBV12-4 and TRBJ1-1; possible D gene TRBD1, 6 bases. The CDR3 length is 16 residues. Deletions cut 4 bases from V and 0 bases from J, with 15 bases between. CDR3 sequence (DNA): TGTGCCAGCAGTTCTATGCCGGGACATTTGAACACTGAAGCTTTCTTT. It specifies CASSSMPGHLNTEAFF.

This clonotype was recorded at least ten times. The chain recombines TRBV10-1 with TRBJ2-7, with D perhaps TRBD2 (6 bases). V lost 0 bases and J lost 2, with 17 bases in between. The CDR3 is 17 residues long. CDR1 is WNHNN, CDR2 SYGVQD, per germline (reference sequence). The CDR3 region is CASSESRVGGETYEQYF. DNA for the CDR3: TGCGCCAGCAGTGAGTCGAGAGTCGGGGGAGAGACCTACGAGCAGTACTTC.